This T cell receptor (beta chain) was identified during a study of blood T cell repertoires in COVID-19. Study-wide context: The samples span acute and convalescent COVID-19 from the United States, Italy and Spain. T cells, B-cell-depleted T cells, or PBMCs supplied cDNA or gDNA.

The CDR3 loop spans 13 amino acids. Germline V gives CDR1 MNHEY, CDR2 SVGAGI. V was pared by 4 bases and J by 8 bases, with 6 bases of the junction left unmatched. Original processing notes: Amplification with reference gene primers provided the estimates of nucleated cell counts. Profiled with immunoSEQ multiplex PCR; TCRdb holds only in-frame clones, not every one. V and J calls and clone size are as listed in that table; D and trimming were resolved from the DNA. The sample lists 350,000 to 400,000 clones; approximately 86% were seen once. One Seattle source followed patients from active infection through their disease course.

V gene TRBV6-5 combines with J gene TRBJ1-2, with 8 bases that match TRBD1. The source of this sequence is a woman aged 55 to 70 with COVID-19, enrolled during active disease. The sequenced material came from peripheral blood. The CDR3 protein is CASSSQGADGYTF. CDR3 nucleotide sequence: TGTGCCAGCAGTTCCCAGGGGGCGGACGGCTACACCTTC.